This TCR beta chain was captured in a study of cytomegalovirus exposure and HLA in healthy donors. As for the study in general: An earlier analysis found roughly 100 million unique TCR beta sequences from around 180 million T cells.

This CDR3 contains 11 residues. Germline V lookup: CDR1 MNHNS, CDR2 SASEGT. Trimming removed 7 bases from V and 4 bases from J, with 7 bases in between. Primers: 60 Vbeta forward and 13 Jbeta reverse. Data came from immunoSEQ multiplex PCR; TCRdb stores just in-frame clones and leaves some out. The table includes under 35,000 clones, more than 60% detected once. Sequenced sample: PBMCs. The chain couples TRBV6-1 to TRBJ1-2; D unresolved. This TCR came from a man aged 50 to 59 in good health and CMV-seropositive. The CDR3 protein is CASTPGYGYTF. The CDR3, as DNA: TGTGCCAGCACGCCGGGCTATGGCTACACCTTC.